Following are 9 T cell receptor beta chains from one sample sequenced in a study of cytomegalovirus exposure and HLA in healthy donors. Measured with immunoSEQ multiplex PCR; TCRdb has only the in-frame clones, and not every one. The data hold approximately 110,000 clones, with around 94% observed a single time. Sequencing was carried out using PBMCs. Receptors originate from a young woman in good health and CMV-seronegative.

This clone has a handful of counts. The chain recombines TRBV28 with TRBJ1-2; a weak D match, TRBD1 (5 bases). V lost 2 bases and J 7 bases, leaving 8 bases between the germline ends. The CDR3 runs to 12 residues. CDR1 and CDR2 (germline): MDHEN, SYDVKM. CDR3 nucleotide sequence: TGTGCCAGCAGTTTAACAGGAAGTGGCTACACCTTC. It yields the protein CASSLTGSGYTF.

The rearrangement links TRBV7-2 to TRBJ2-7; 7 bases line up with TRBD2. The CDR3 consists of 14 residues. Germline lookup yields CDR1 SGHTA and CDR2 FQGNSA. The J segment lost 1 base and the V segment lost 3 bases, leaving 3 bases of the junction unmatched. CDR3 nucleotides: TGTGCCAGCAGCTTGGCGGGAGTATCCTACGAGCAGTACTTC. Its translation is CASSLAGVSYEQYF. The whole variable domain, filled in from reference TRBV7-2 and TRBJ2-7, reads GAGVSQSPSNKVTEKGKDVELRCDPISGHTALYWYRQSLGQGLEFLIYFQGNSAPDKSGLPSDRFSAERTGGSVSTLTIQRTQQEDSAVYLCASSLAGVSYEQYFGPGTRLTVT.

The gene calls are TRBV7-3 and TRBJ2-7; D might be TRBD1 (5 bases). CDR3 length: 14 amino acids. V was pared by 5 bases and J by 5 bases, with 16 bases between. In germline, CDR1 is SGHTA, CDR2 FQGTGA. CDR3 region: CASSPPGAGHEQYF. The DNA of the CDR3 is TGTGCCAGCAGCCCGCCTGGGGCAGGGCACGAGCAGTACTTC.

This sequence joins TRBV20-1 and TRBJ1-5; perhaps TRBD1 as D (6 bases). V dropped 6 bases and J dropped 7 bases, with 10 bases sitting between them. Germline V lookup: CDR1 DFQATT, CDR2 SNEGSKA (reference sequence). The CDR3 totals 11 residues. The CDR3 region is CSAGGAQPQHF. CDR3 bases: TGCAGTGCGGGGGGGGCCCAGCCCCAGCATTTT.

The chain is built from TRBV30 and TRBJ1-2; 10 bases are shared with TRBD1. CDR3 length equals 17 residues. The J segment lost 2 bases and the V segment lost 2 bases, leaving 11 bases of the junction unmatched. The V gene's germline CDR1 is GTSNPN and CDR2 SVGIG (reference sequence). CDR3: CAWSPGQGGRRNYGYTF. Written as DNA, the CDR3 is TGTGCCTGGAGTCCTGGACAGGGGGGCCGGCGAAACTATGGCTACACCTTC. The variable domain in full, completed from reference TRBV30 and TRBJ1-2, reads SQTIHQWPATLVQPVGSPLSLECTVEGTSNPNLYWYRQAAGRGLQLLFYSVGIGQISSEVPQNLSASRPQDRQFILSSKKLLLSDSGFYLCAWSPGQGGRRNYGYTFGSGTRLTVV.

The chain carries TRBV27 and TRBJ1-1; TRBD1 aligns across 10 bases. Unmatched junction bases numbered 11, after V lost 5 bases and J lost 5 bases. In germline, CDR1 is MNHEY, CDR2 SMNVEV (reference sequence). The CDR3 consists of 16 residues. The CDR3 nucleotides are TGTGCCAGCAGTCCGACACGACAGGGGGCAGGAACTGAAGCTTTCTTT. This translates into CASSPTRQGAGTEAFF.

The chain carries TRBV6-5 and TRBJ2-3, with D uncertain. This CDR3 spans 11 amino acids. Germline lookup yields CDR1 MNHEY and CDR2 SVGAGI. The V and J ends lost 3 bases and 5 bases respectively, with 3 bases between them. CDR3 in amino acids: CASSYRDTQYF. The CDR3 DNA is TGTGCCAGCAGTTATAGAGATACGCAGTATTTT.

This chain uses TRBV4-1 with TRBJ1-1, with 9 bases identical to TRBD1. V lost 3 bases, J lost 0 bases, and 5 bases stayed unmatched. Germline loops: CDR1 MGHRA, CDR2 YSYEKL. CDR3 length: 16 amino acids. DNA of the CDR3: TGCGCCAGCAGCCAGGACAGGGGTACTATGAACACTGAAGCTTTCTTT. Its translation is CASSQDRGTMNTEAFF.

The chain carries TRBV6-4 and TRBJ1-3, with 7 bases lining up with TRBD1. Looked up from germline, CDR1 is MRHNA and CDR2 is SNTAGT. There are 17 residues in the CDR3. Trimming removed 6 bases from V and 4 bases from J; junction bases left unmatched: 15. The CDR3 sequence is CASSPRRGPPPGNTIYF. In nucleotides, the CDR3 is TGTGCCAGCAGCCCTAGAAGGGGGCCACCCCCGGGAAACACCATATATTTT.